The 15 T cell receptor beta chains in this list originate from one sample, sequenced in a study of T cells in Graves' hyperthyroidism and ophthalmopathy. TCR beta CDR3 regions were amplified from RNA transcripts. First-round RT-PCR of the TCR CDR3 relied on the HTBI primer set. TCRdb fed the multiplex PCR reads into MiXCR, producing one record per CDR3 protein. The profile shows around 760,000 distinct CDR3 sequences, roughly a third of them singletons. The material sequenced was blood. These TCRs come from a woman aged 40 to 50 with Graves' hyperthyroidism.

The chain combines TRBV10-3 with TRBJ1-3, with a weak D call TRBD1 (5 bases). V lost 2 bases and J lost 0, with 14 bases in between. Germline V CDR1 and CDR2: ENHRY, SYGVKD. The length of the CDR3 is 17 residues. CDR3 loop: CAISEAGLGNSGNTIYF. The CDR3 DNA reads TGTGCCATCAGTGAGGCAGGGCTTGGAAACTCTGGAAACACCATATATTTT.

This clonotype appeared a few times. The CDR3, as DNA: TGTGCCAGCAGTTACTCGAATTTGAACACCGGGGAGCTGTTTTTT. This sequence encodes CASSYSNLNTGELFF. This sequence joins TRBV6-5 and TRBJ2-2; D ambiguous. This CDR3 spans 15 amino acids. Germline V CDR1 and CDR2: MNHEY, SVGAGI. Trimming removed 0 bases at V and 1 base at J, with 6 bases between.

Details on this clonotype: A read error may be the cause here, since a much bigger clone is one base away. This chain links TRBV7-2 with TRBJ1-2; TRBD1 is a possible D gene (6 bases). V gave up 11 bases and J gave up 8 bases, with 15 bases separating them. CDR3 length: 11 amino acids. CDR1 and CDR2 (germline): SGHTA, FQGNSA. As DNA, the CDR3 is TGTGCCCGCGGGGGGGGCGAGGGCTACACCTTC. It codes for CARGGGEGYTF.

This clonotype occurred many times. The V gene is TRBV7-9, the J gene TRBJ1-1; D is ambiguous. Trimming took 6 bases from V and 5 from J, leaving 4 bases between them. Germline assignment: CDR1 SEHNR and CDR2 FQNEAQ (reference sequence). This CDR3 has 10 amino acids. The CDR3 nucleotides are TGTGCCAGCAGTCGAACTGAAGCTTTCTTT. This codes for CASSRTEAFF. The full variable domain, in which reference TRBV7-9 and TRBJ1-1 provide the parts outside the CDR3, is DTGVSQNPRHKITKRGQNVTFRCDPISEHNRLYWYRQTLGQGPEFLTYFQNEAQLEKSRLLSDRFSAERPKGSFSTLEIQRTEQGDSAMYLCASSRTEAFFGQGTRLTVV.

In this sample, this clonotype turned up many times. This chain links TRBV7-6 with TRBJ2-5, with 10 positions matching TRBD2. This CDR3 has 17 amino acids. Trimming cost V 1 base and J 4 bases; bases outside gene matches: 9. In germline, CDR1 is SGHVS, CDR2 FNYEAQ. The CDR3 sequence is CASSLGLAGGIGETQYF. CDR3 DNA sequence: TGTGCCAGCAGCTTAGGGTTAGCGGGGGGCATAGGAGAGACCCAGTACTTC. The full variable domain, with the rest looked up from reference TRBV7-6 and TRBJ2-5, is GAGVSQSPRYKVTKRGQDVALRCDPISGHVSLYWYRQALGQGPEFLTYFNYEAQQDKSGLPNDRFSAERPEGSISTLTIQRTEQRDSAMYRCASSLGLAGGIGETQYFGPGTRLLVL.

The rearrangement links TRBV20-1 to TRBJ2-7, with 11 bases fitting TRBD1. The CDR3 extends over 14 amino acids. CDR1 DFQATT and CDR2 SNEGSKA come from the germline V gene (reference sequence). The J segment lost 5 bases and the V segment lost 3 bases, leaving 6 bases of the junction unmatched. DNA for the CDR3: TGCAGTGCTAGCTCCGGACAGGGGGCGAACGAGCAGTACTTC. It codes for CSASSGQGANEQYF.

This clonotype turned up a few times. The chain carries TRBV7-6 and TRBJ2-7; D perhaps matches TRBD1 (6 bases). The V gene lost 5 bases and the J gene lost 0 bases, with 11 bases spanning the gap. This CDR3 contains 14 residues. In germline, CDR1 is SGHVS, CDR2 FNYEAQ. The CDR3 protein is CASSHRADSYEQYF. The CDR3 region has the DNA TGTGCCAGCAGCCACAGGGCCGACTCCTACGAGCAGTACTTC.

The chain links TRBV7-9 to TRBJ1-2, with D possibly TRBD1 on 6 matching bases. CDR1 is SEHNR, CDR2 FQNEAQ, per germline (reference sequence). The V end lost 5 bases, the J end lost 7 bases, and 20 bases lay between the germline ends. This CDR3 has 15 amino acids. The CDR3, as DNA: TGTGCCAGCAGCGGGAAAACAGGGCCCCTCGCTGGCTACACCTTC. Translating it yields CASSGKTGPLAGYTF.

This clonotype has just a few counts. The CDR3: CASQDGGETYEQYF. The CDR3 DNA reads TGTGCCAGCCAGGACGGGGGCGAGACCTACGAGCAGTACTTC. V is TRBV6-1 and J is TRBJ2-7, with D perhaps being TRBD1 or TRBD2 (6 bases each). CDR1 and CDR2 (germline): MNHNS, SASEGT. Trimming stripped 8 bases from V and 2 bases from J, with 16 bases between. The CDR3 covers 14 residues.

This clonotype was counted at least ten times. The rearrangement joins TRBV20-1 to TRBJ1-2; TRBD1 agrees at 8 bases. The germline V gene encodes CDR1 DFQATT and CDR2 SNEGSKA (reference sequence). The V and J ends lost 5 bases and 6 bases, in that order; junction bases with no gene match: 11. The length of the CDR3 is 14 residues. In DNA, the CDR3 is TGCAGTGCTCGTCCCGCGGACAGGGCTAATGGCTACACCTTC. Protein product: CSARPADRANGYTF.

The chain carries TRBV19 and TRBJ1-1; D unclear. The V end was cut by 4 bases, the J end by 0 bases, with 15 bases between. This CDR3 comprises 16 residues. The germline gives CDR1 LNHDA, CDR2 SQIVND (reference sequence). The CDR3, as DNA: TGTGCCAGTAGTAGCCCCTCTGGAATCATGAACACTGAAGCTTTCTTT. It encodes CASSSPSGIMNTEAFF.

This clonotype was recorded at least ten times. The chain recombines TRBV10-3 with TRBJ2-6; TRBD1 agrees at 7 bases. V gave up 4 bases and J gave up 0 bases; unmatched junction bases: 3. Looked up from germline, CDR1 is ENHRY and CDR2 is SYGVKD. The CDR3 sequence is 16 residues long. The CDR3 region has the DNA TGTGCCATCAGTGGACAGGGAACCTCTGGGGCCAACGTCCTGACTTTC. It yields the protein CAISGQGTSGANVLTF.

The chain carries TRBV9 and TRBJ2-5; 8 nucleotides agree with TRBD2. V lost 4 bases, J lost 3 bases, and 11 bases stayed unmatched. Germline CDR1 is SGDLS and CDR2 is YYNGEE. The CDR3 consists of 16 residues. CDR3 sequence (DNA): TGTGCCAGCAGCCCAGGCCCTAGCGGGCCCGAAGAGACCCAGTACTTC. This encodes CASSPGPSGPEETQYF.

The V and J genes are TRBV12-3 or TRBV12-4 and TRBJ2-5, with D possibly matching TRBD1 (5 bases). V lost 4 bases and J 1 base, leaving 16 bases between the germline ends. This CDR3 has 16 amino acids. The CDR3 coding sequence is TGTGCCAGCAGTTCGAAGGGCAGGGCCCTCCAAGAGACCCAGTACTTC. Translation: CASSSKGRALQETQYF.

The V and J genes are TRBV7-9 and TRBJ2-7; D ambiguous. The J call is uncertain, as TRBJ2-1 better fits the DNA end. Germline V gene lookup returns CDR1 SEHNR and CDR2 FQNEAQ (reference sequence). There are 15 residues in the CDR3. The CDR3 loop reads CASSPFGAVYNEQFF. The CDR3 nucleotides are TGTGCCAGCAGCCCCTTCGGTGCAGTTTACAATGAGCAGTTCTTC.